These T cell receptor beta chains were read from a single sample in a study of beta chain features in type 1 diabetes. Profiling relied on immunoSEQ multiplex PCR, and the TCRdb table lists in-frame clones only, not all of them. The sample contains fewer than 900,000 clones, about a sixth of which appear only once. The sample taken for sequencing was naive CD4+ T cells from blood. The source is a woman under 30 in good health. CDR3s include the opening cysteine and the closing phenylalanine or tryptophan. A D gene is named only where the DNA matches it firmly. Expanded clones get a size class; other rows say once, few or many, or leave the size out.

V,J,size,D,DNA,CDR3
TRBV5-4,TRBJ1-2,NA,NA,TGTGCCAGCAGCTTCCCGGGTGCGGGAATTGGCTACACCTTC,CASSFPGAGIGYTF
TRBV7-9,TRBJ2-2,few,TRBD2,TGTGCCAGCAGGTTGGCTAGCGGGAGCGGTACCGGGGAGCTGTTTTTT,CASRLASGSGTGELFF
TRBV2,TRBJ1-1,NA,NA,TGTGCCAGCGGGGACATCTCGAACATTGAAGCTTTCTTT,CASGDISNIEAFF
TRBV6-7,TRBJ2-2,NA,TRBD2,TGTGCCAGCAGTTACCGACTAGCGGAGCACACCGGGGAGCTGTTTTTT,CASSYRLAEHTGELFF
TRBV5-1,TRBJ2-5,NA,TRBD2,TGCGCCAGCAGTCACTATGGACTAGCGGGACAAGAGACCCAGTACTTC,CASSHYGLAGQETQYF
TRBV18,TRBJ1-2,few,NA,TGTGCCAGCTCCCCTAGAAGGGCGGCGTATGGCTACACCTTC,CASSPRRAAYGYTF
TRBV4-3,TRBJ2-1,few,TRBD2,TGCGCCAGCAGCCGTGCGGAACTAGCGACGCATGAGCAGTTCTTC,CASSRAELATHEQFF
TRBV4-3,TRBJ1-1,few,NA,TGCGCCAGCAGCCACCCAGACAGGAACACTGAAGCTTTCTTT,CASSHPDRNTEAFF
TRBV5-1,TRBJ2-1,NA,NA,TGCGCCAGCAGCTTAGGTACCTACAATGAGCAGTTCTTC,CASSLGTYNEQFF
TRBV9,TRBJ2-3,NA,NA,TGTGCCAGCAGCGTAGTCCCGGGGAGCACAGATACGCAGTATTTT,CASSVVPGSTDTQYF
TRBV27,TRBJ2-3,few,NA,TGTGCCAGCAGTTTATTGGGCACAGATACGCAGTATTTT,CASSLLGTDTQYF
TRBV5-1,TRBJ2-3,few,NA,TGCGCCAGCAGCTTGGCCAGGACGGGAGCGTCAGATACGCAGTATTTT,CASSLARTGASDTQYF
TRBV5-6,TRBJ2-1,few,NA,TGTGCCAGCCGGAGCTCCTACAATGAGCAGTTCTTC,CASRSSYNEQFF
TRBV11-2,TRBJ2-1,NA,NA,TGTGCCAGCAGCTTAGAAGCGCAGGCCCACAATGAGCAGTTCTTC,CASSLEAQAHNEQFF
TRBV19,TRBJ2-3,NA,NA,TGTGCCAGTAGCCCCCCCGGCACAGATACGCAGTATTTT,CASSPPGTDTQYF
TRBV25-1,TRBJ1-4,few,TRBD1,TGTGCCAGCAGCGTTACCGGGACAGGTCATATAAAACTGTTTTTT,CASSVTGTGHIKLFF
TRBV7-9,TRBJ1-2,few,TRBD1,TGTGCCAGCCAATACAGGGGTGGTGGCTACACCTTC,CASQYRGGGYTF